The clone carrying this TCR beta chain was picked up a small number of times. The data were obtained in a study of T cell changes during pregnancy in multiple sclerosis. The ends were cut back, 9 bases at V and 5 bases at J, with 11 bases in the middle. Germline CDR1 is MNHEY and CDR2 is SVGAGI. The CDR3 contains 12 residues. Only in-frame clones appear in the TCRdb table, and some are missing; sequencing was by immunoSEQ multiplex PCR. The sample carries about 18,000 clones, approximately 90% recorded once. The input for sequencing was CD4+ T cells from peripheral blood mononuclear cells, taken in the first trimester of pregnancy. The origin of this receptor is a female donor in good health, enrolled as a control in a pregnancy study. This sequence joins TRBV6-5 and TRBJ1-5, with no clear D. The chain's CDR3 is CASGSGDQPQHF. The CDR3 bases are TGTGCCAGTGGGTCAGGTGATCAGCCCCAGCATTTT.